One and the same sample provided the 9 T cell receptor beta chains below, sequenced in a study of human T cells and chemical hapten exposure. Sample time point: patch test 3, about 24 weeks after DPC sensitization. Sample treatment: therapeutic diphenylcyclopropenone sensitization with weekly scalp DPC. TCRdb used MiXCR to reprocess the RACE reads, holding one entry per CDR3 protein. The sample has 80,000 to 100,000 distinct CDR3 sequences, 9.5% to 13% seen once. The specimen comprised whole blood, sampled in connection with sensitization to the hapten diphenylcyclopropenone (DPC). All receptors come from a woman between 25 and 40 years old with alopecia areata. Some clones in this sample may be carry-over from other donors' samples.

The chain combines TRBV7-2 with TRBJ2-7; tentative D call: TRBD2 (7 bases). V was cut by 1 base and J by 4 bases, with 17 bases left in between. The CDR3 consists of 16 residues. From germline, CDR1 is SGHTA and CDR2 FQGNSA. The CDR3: CASSLVSSGGDYEQYV. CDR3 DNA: TGTGCCAGCAGCTTAGTATCCTCGGGGGGCGATTACGAGCAGTACGTC.

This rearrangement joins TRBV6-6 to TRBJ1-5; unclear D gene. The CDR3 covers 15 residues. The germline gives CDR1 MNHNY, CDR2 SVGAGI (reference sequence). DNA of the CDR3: TGTGCAAGTAGGCAGGACTTTAATAGCAATCAGCCCCAGCATTTT. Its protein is CASRQDFNSNQPQHF.

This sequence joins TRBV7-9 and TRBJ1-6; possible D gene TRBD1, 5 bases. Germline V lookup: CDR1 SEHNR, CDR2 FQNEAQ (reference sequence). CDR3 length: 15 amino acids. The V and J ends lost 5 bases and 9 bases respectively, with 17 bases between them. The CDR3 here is CASSRLGDLGSPLHF. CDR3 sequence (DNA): TGTGCCAGCAGCCGCCTAGGGGATTTAGGTTCACCCCTCCACTTT.

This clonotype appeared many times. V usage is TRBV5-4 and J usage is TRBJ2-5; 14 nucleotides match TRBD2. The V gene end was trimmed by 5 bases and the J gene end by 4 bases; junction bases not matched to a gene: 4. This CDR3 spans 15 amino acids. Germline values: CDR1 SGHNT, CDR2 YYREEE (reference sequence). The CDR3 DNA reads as TGTGCCAGCAGTTTAGGACTAGCGGGAGGAGAGACCCAGTACTTC. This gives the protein CASSLGLAGGETQYF.

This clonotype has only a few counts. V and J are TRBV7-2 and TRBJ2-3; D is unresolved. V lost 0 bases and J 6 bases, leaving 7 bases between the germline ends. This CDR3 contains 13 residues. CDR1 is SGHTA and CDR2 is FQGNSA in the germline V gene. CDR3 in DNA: TGTGCCAGCAGCTTAGCCGGCCTGGATACGCAGTATTTT. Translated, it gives CASSLAGLDTQYF.

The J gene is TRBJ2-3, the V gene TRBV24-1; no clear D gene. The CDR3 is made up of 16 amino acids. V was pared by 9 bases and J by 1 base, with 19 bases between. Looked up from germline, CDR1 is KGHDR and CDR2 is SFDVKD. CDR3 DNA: TGTGCCACCCTACCCCCTAAGTGGGCGTGCACAGATACGCAGTATTTT. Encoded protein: CATLPPKWACTDTQYF.

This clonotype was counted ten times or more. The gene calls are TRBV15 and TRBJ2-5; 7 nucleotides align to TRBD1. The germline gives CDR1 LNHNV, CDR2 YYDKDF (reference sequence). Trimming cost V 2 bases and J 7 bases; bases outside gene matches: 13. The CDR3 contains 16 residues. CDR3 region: CATSRLGTVGLGTQYF. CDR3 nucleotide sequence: TGTGCCACCAGCAGACTAGGGACAGTGGGGCTGGGGACCCAGTACTTC.

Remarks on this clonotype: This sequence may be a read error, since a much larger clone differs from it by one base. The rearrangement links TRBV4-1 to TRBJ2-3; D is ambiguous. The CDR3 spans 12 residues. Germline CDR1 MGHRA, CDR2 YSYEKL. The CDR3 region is CASSQVLDTRYF. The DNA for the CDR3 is TGCGCCAGCAGCCAAGTATTAGATACGCGGTATTTT.

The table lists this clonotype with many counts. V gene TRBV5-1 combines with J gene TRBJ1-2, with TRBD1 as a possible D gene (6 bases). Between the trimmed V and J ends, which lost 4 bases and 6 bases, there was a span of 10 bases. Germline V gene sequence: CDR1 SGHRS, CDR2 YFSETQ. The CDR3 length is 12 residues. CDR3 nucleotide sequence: TGCGCCAGCAGCCCGGACAGAGATGGCTACACCTTC. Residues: CASSPDRDGYTF.